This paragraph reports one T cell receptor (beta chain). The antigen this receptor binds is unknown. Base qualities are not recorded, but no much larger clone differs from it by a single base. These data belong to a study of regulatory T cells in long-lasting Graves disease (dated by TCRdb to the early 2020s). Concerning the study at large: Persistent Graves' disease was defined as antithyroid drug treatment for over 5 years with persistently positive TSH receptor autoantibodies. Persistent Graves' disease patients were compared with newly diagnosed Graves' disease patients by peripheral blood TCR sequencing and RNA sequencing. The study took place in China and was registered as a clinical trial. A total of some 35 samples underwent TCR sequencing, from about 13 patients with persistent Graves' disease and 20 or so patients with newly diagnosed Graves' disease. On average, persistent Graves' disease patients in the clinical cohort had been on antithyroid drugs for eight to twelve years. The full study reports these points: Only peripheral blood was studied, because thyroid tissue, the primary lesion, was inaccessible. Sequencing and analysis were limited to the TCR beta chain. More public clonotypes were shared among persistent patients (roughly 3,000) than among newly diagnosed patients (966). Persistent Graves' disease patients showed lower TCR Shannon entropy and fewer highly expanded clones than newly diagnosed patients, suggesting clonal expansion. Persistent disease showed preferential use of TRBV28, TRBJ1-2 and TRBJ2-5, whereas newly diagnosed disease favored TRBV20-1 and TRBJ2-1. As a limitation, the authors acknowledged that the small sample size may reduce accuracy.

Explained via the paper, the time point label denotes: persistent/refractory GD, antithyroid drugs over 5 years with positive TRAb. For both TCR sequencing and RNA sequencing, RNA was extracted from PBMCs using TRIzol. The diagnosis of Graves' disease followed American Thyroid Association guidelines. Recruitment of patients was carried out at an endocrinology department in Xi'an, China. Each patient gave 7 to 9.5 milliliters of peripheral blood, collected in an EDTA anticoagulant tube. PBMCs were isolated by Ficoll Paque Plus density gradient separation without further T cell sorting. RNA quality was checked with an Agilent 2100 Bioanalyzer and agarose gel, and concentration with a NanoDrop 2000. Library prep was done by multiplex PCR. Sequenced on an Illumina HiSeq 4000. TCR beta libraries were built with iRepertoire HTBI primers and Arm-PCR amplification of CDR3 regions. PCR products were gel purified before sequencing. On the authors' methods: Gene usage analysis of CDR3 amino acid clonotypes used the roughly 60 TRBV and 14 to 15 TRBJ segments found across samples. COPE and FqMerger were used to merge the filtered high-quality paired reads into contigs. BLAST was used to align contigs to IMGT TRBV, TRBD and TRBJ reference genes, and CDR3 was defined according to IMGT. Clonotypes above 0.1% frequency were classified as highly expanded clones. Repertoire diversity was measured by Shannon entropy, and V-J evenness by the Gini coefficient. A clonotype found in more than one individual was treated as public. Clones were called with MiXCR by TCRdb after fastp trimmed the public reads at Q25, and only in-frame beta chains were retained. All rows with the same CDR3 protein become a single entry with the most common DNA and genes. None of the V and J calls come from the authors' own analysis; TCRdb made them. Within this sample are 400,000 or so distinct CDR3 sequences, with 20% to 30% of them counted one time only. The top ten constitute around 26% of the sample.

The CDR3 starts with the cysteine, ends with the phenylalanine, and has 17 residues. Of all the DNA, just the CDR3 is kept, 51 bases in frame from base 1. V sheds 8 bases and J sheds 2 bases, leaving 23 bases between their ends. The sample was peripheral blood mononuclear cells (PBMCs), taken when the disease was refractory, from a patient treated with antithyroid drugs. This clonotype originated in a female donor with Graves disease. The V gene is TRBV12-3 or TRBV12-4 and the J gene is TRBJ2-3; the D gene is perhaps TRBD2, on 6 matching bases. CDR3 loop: CASFLGGLPGVTDTQYF. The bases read TGTGCCAGCTTCCTTGGTGGTCTCCCGGGAGTCACAGATACGCAGTATTTT.